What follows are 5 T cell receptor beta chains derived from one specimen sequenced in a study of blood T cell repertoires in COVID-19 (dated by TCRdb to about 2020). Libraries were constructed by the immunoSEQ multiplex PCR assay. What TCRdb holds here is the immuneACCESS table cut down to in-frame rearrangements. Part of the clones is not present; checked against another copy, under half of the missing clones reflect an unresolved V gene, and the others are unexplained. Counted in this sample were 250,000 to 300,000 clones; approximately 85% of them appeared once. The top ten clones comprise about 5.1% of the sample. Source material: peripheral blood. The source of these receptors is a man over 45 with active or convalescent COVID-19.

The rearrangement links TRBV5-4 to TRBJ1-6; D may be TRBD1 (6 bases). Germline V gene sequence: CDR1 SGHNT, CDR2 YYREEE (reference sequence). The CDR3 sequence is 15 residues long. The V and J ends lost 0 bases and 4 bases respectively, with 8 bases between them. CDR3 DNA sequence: TGTGCCAGCAGCTTGGGGGGGACATATAATTCACCCCTCCACTTT. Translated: CASSLGGTYNSPLHF.

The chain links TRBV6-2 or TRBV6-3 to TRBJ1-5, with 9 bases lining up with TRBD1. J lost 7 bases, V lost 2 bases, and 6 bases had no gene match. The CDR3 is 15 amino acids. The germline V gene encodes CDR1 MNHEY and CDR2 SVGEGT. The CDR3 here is CASSYPDRGGQPQHF. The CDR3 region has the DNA TGTGCCAGCAGTTACCCGGACAGGGGAGGCCAGCCCCAGCATTTT.

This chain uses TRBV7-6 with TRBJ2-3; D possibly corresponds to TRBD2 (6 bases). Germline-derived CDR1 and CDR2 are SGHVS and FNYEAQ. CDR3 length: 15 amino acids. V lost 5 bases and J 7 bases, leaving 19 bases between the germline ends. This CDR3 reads CASSPLAGLDYTQYF. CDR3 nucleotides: TGTGCCAGCAGCCCCCTTGCGGGATTGGACTATACGCAGTATTTT.

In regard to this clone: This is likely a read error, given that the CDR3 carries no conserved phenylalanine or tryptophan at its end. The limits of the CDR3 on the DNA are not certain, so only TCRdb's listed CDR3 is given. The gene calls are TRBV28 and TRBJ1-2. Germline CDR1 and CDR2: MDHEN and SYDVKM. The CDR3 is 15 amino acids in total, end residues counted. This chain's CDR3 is CASSFTRGGVRPQAL.

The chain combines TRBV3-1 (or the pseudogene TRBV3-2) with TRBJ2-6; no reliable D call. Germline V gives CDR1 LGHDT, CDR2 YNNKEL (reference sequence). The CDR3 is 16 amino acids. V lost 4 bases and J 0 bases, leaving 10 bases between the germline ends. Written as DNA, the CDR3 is TGTGCCAGCAGCCCCTTCTTCGGCTCTGGGGCCAACGTCCTGACTTTC. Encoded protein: CASSPFFGSGANVLTF.